The rows below give T cell receptor beta chains drawn from one sample of a study of blood T cell repertoires in COVID-19. The table came from immunoSEQ multiplex PCR; TCRdb's copy has only in-frame clones and leaves some out. The repertoire holds some 150,000 clones, with more than 75% as singletons. The sequenced sample was peripheral blood. The receptors were sampled from a human donor with acute or convalescent COVID-19. The donor label of this sample is uncertain. Both conserved end residues are part of each CDR3. A D gene is named only where the DNA matches it firmly. Clone sizes are given selectively: once, few, many, or a class where the clone is expanded.

TRBJ1-2 | NA | TRBV6-6 | NA | CASSYYEPRTGYTF | TGTGCCAGCAGTTACTACGAACCACGGACAGGCTACACCTTC
TRBJ2-3 | NA | TRBV29-1 | TRBD2 | CSVDGLAGTDTQYF | TGCAGCGTTGATGGCCTAGCGGGCACAGATACGCAGTATTTT
TRBJ1-5 | NA | TRBV18 | NA | CASSPSGGGQPQHF | TGTGCCAGCTCACCCTCGGGGGGTGGTCAGCCCCAGCATTTT
TRBJ1-5 | NA | TRBV15 | TRBD1 | CATRQGGNQPQHF | TGTGCCACGAGACAGGGCGGCAATCAGCCCCAGCATTTT
TRBJ2-3 | NA | TRBV6-4 | NA | CASSWGRDTDTQYF | TGTGCCAGCAGTTGGGGCAGGGACACAGATACGCAGTATTTT
TRBJ2-2 | NA | TRBV3-1/TRBV3-2 | NA | CASSQDLRGPGTGELFF | TGTGCCAGCAGCCAAGATTTGCGGGGGCCCGGCACCGGGGAGCTGTTTTTT
TRBJ2-2 | NA | TRBV5-4 | TRBD1 | CASSPRDSTGELFF | TGTGCCAGCAGCCCTAGGGACAGCACCGGGGAGCTGTTTTTT
TRBJ2-1 | NA | TRBV7-8 | TRBD2 | CASSLVYGRGDEQFF | TGTGCCAGCAGCTTAGTATACGGGAGGGGCGATGAGCAGTTCTTC
TRBJ1-5 | NA | TRBV12-3/TRBV12-4 | TRBD1 | CASTLQGAQPQHF | TGTGCCAGCACCCTACAGGGGGCGCAGCCCCAGCATTTT
TRBJ1-3 | NA | TRBV19 | TRBD1 | CASSISPGQGSGNTIYF | TGTGCCAGTAGTATTTCACCGGGACAGGGTTCTGGAAACACCATATATTTT
TRBJ2-5 | once | TRBV7-2 | TRBD2 | CASSRASGRAGETQYF | TGTGCCAGCAGCAGGGCCTCCGGGAGGGCCGGAGAGACCCAGTACTTC
TRBJ2-1 | NA | TRBV15 | TRBD1 | CATSRAGQGGEQFF | TGTGCCACCAGCAGAGCCGGACAGGGAGGTGAGCAGTTCTTC
TRBJ1-1 | NA | TRBV3-1/TRBV3-2 | TRBD1 | CASSHPGQGAEAFF | TGTGCCAGCAGTCACCCGGGACAGGGGGCTGAAGCTTTCTTT
TRBJ2-5 | NA | TRBV6-2/TRBV6-3 | TRBD1 | CASSYSVGQGPGETQYF | TGTGCCAGCAGTTACTCTGTGGGACAGGGCCCTGGGGAGACCCAGTACTTC
TRBJ1-2 | few | TRBV27 | TRBD1 | CASTPGGGYGYTF | TGTGCCAGCACGCCAGGGGGCGGCTATGGCTACACCTTC
TRBJ2-6 | NA | TRBV4-1 | NA | CASSQGWTAPGANVLTF | TGCGCCAGCAGCCAAGGCTGGACAGCCCCTGGGGCCAACGTCCTGACTTTC
TRBJ2-5 | NA | TRBV5-4 | TRBD2 | CASGKGLAGQRETQYF | TGTGCCAGCGGAAAAGGACTAGCGGGACAGCGGGAGACCCAGTACTTC
TRBJ2-3 | NA | TRBV4-3 | NA | CASSQTPGVANLDTQYF | TGCGCCAGCAGCCAAACCCCAGGCGTCGCGAATTTAGATACGCAGTATTTT
TRBJ1-5 | NA | TRBV6-2/TRBV6-3 | NA | CASSSRDYQPQHF | TGTGCCAGCAGTTCCAGGGACTATCAGCCCCAGCATTTT
TRBJ2-1 | NA | TRBV5-1 | NA | CASAGGNNNEQFF | TGCGCCAGCGCGGGCGGGAACAACAATGAGCAGTTCTTC
TRBJ1-1 | NA | TRBV29-1 | NA | CSVSWTANTEAFF | TGCAGCGTCTCTTGGACAGCGAACACTGAAGCTTTCTTT
TRBJ1-3 | NA | TRBV20-1 | TRBD1 | CSASDPTGGSGNTIYF | TGCAGTGCTAGTGACCCGACAGGGGGTTCTGGAAACACCATATATTTT
TRBJ1-2 | NA | TRBV12-3/TRBV12-4 | NA | CASTPFVAGGYTF | TGTGCCAGCACCCCTTTTGTCGCAGGGGGCTACACCTTC
TRBJ2-4 | NA | TRBV15 | TRBD1 | CATSRGQGGNIQYF | TGTGCCACCAGCAGGGGACAGGGCGGAAACATTCAGTACTTC
TRBJ1-6 | once | TRBV6-5 | NA | CASSRGGKNSPLHF | TGTGCCAGCAGCCGAGGCGGGAAAAATTCACCCCTCCACTTT
TRBJ2-3 | NA | TRBV19 | NA | CASSYLERSTDTQYF | TGTGCCAGTAGTTATCTAGAGCGAAGCACAGATACGCAGTATTTT
TRBJ1-5 | NA | TRBV6-1 | NA | CASSETPGSLNQPQHF | TGTGCCAGCAGTGAAACCCCAGGTTCCCTCAATCAGCCCCAGCATTTT
TRBJ2-1 | NA | TRBV11-2 | NA | CASSLVWGADNEQFF | TGTGCCAGCAGCTTAGTTTGGGGCGCTGATAATGAGCAGTTCTTC
TRBJ1-3 | NA | TRBV7-2 | NA | CASSLGGASGNTIYF | TGTGCCAGCAGCTTAGGTGGAGCATCTGGAAACACCATATATTTT
TRBJ1-5 | NA | TRBV30 | NA | CAWSISGNQPQHF | TGTGCCTGGAGCATAAGCGGCAATCAGCCCCAGCATTTT
TRBJ2-3 | NA | TRBV6-1 | NA | CASSEGDSTDTQYF | TGTGCCAGCAGTGAAGGGGACTCCACAGATACGCAGTATTTT
TRBJ1-6 | few | TRBV10-3 | NA | CAISRQVESPLHF | TGTGCCATCAGTAGACAGGTGGAATCACCCCTCCACTTT
TRBJ2-1 | NA | TRBV11-2 | TRBD1 | CASSLGQGQYNEQFF | TGTGCCAGCAGCTTAGGCCAGGGACAGTACAATGAGCAGTTCTTC
TRBJ1-5 | NA | TRBV2 | NA | CASSVREDQPQHF | TGTGCCAGCAGTGTCAGGGAGGATCAGCCCCAGCATTTT
TRBJ2-7 | NA | TRBV5-1 | TRBD2 | CASSLKLAGAVYEQYF | TGCGCCAGCAGCTTAAAACTAGCGGGGGCTGTCTACGAGCAGTACTTC
TRBJ2-3 | NA | TRBV27 | NA | CASSLGGGSTDTQYF | TGTGCCAGCAGCTTGGGCGGGGGCAGCACAGATACGCAGTATTTT
TRBJ2-7 | NA | TRBV2 | NA | CASSRTGTLNYEQYF | TGTGCCAGCAGTAGAACAGGAACTTTGAACTACGAGCAGTACTTC
TRBJ2-3 | NA | TRBV24-1 | TRBD1 | CATSDTGGPDTQYF | TGTGCCACCAGTGATACAGGGGGCCCAGATACGCAGTATTTT
TRBJ1-2 | NA | TRBV19 | NA | CASDDRRGYGYTF | TGTGCCAGTGACGACAGAAGGGGCTATGGCTACACCTTC
TRBJ2-7 | NA | TRBV28 | TRBD2 | CASRNQGSGGYEQYF | TGTGCCAGCAGAAACCAGGGGAGCGGGGGGTACGAGCAGTACTTC
TRBJ1-2 | NA | TRBV24-1 | TRBD1 | CAINKPGTGGREGYTF | TGTGCCATCAACAAACCCGGGACAGGGGGGCGAGAGGGCTACACCTTC
TRBJ1-5 | once | TRBV7-2 | NA | CASSLGLGGQPQHF | TGTGCCAGCAGCTTAGGACTCGGGGGGCAGCCCCAGCATTTT
TRBJ1-5 | NA | TRBV5-8 | TRBD1 | CASSLTGANNQPQHF | TGTGCCAGCAGCTTGACAGGGGCAAACAATCAGCCCCAGCATTTT
TRBJ1-2 | NA | TRBV5-4 | TRBD1 | CASSLVVQGDDGYTF | TGTGCCAGCAGCTTGGTGGTACAGGGGGATGATGGCTACACCTTC
TRBJ2-7 | NA | TRBV18 | TRBD1 | CASSPQGTGITYEQYF | TGTGCCAGCTCACCTCAGGGGACAGGCATAACCTACGAGCAGTACTTC
TRBJ2-6 | NA | TRBV7-2 | NA | CASSGRTRRSTGANVLTF | TGTGCCAGCAGCGGACGGACCCGGAGGAGTACTGGGGCCAACGTCCTGACTTTC
TRBJ1-6 | NA | TRBV6-5 | NA | CASSYSGGMSSPLHF | TGTGCCAGCAGTTACTCAGGGGGAATGAGTTCACCCCTCCACTTT
TRBJ1-2 | NA | TRBV7-9 | TRBD1 | CASSFGQGSYGYTF | TGTGCCAGCAGCTTTGGACAGGGAAGCTATGGCTACACCTTC
TRBJ1-6 | NA | TRBV4-1 | TRBD1 | CASSQAVDRGTMALHF | TGCGCCAGCAGCCAAGCCGTAGACAGGGGAACAATGGCCCTCCACTTT
TRBJ1-5 | NA | TRBV7-8 | TRBD1 | CASSRGQGGNQPQHF | TGTGCCAGCAGTAGGGGACAGGGGGGTAATCAGCCCCAGCATTTT
TRBJ1-2 | NA | TRBV28 | NA | CASARDNYGYTF | TGTGCCAGCGCCCGGGATAACTATGGCTACACCTTC
TRBJ1-1 | NA | TRBV28 | TRBD1 | CASSWGQGKAFF | TGTGCCAGCAGTTGGGGACAGGGGAAAGCTTTCTTT
TRBJ1-6 | NA | TRBV6-5 | NA | CASRGGALDSPLHF | TGTGCCAGCAGGGGGGGGGCGTTGGATTCACCCCTCCACTTT
TRBJ2-1 | NA | TRBV6-5 | TRBD1 | CASSNLDRHNEQFF | TGTGCCAGCAGTAACCTGGACAGGCACAATGAGCAGTTCTTC
TRBJ1-1 | once | TRBV29-1 | NA | CSVGTEPGDTEAFF | TGCAGCGTTGGGACGGAACCGGGGGACACTGAAGCTTTCTTT
TRBJ2-1 | NA | TRBV6-6 | TRBD1 | CASAGRDRGGNEQFF | TGTGCCAGCGCTGGCCGGGACAGGGGAGGAAATGAGCAGTTCTTC
TRBJ2-3 | NA | TRBV5-6 | NA | CASSSSEDTQYF | TGTGCCAGCAGCTCATCTGAGGATACGCAGTATTTT
TRBJ1-1 | NA | TRBV5-6 | TRBD1 | CASSTGQGDTEAFF | TGTGCCAGCAGCACAGGACAGGGGGACACTGAAGCTTTCTTT
TRBJ2-5 | NA | TRBV11-2 | NA | CASSSGLFTKETQYF | TGTGCCAGCAGCTCTGGACTTTTTACAAAAGAGACCCAGTACTTC